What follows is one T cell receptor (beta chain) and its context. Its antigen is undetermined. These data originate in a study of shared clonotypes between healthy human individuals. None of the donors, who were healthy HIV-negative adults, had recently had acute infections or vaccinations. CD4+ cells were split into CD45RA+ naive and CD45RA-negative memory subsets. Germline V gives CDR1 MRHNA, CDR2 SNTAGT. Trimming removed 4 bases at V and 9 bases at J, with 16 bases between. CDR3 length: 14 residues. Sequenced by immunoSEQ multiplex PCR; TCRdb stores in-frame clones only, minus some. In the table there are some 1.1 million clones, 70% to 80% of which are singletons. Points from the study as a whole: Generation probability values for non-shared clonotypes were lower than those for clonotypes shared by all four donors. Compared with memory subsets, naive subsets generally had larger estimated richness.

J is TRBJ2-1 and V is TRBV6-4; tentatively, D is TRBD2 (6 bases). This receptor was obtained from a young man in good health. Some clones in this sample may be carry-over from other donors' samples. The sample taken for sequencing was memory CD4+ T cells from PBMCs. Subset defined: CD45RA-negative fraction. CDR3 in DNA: TGTGCCAGCAGTGCGGGACTCGGTTCGGGTGAGCAGTTCTTC. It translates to CASSAGLGSGEQFF.